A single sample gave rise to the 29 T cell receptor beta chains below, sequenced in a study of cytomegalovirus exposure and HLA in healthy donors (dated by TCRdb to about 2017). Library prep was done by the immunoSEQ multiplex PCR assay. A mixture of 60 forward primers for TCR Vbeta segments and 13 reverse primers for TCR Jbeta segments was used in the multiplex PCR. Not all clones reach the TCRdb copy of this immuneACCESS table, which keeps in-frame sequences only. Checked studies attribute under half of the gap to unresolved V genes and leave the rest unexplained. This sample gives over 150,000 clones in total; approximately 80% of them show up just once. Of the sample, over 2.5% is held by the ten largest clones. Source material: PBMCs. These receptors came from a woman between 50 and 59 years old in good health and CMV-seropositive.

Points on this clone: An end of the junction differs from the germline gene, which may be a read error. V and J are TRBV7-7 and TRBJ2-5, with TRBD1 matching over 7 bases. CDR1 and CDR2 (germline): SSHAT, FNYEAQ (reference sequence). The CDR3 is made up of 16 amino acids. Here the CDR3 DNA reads TGTGCTAGCAGCTTAGAAGTCCGGACAGGACAAGAGACCCAGTACTTC. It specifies CASSLEVRTGQETQYF.

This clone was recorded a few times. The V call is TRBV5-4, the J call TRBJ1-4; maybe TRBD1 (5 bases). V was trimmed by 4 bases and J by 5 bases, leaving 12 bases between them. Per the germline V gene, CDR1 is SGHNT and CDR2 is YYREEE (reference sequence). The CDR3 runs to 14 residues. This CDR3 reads CASSIQVGNEKLFF. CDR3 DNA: TGTGCCAGCAGCATACAGGTGGGGAATGAAAAACTGTTTTTT.

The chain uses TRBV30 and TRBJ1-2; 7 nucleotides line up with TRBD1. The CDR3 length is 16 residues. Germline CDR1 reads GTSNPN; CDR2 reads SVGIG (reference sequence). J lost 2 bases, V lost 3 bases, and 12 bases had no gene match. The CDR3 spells CAWSPPTTGTNYGYTF. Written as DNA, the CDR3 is TGTGCCTGGAGCCCGCCGACGACAGGGACCAACTATGGCTACACCTTC.

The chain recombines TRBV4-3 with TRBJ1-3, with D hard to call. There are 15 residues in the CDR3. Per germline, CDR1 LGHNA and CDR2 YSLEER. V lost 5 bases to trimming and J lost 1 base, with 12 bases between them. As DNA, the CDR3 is TGCGCCAGCAGCTTCGACACCTATTCTGGAAACACCATATATTTT. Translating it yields CASSFDTYSGNTIYF.

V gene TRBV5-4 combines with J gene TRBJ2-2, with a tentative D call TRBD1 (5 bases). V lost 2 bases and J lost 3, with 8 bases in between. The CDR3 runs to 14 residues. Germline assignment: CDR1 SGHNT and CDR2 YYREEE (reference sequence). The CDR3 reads CASSLGQHTGELFF. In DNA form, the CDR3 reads TGTGCCAGCAGCTTAGGACAACACACCGGGGAGCTGTTTTTT.

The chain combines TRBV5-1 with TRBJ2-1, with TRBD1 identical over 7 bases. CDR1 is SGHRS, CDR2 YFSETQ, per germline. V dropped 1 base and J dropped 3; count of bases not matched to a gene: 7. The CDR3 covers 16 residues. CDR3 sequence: CASSLYRRTGYNEQFF. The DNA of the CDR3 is TGCGCCAGCAGCTTGTATCGAAGGACAGGCTACAATGAGCAGTTCTTC. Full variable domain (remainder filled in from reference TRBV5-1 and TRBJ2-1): KAGVTQTPRYLIKTRGQQVTLSCSPISGHRSVSWYQQTPGQGLQFLFEYFSETQRNKGNFPGRFSGRQFSNSRSEMNVSTLELGDSALYLCASSLYRRTGYNEQFFGPGTRLTVL.

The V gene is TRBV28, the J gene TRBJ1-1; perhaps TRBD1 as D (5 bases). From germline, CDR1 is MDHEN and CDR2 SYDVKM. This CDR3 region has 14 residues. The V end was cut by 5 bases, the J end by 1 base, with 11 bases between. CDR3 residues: CASSPGGSNTEAFF. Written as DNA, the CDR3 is TGTGCCAGCAGTCCCGGGGGGTCGAACACTGAAGCTTTCTTT.

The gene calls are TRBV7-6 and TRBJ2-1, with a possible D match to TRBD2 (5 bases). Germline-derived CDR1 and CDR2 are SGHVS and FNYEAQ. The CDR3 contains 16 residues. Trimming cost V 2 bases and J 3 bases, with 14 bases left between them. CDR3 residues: CASSLRGSSNYNEQFF. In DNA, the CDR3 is TGTGCCAGCAGCTTACGAGGGAGTTCCAACTACAATGAGCAGTTCTTC. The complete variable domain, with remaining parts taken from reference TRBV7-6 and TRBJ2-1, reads GAGVSQSPRYKVTKRGQDVALRCDPISGHVSLYWYRQALGQGPEFLTYFNYEAQQDKSGLPNDRFSAERPEGSISTLTIQRTEQRDSAMYRCASSLRGSSNYNEQFFGPGTRLTVL.

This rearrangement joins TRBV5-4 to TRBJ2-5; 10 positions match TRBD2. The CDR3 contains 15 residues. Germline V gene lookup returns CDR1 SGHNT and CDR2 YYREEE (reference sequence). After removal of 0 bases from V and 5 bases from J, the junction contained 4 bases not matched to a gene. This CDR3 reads CASSLVASGSETQYF. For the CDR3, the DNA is TGTGCCAGCAGCTTGGTAGCTAGCGGGAGTGAGACCCAGTACTTC.

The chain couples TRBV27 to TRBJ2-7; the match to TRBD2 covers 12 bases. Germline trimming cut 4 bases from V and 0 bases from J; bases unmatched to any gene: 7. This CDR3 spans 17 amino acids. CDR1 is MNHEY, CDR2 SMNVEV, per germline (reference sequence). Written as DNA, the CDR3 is TGTGCCAGCAGTTCTAGCGGGAGGGGGCCCCACTCCTACGAGCAGTACTTC. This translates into CASSSSGRGPHSYEQYF.

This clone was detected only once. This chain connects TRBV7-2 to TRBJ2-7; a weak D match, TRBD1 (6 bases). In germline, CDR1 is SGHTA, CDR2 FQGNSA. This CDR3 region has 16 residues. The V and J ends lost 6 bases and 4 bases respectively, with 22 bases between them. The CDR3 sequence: CASSPTGGSDWYEQYF. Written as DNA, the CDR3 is TGTGCCAGCAGTCCGACAGGAGGTAGCGATTGGTACGAGCAGTACTTC.

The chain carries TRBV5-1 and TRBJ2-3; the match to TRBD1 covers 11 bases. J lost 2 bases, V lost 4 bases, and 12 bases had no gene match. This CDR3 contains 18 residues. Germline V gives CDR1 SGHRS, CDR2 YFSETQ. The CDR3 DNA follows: TGCGCCAGCAGCGGATGGACAGGGGGCGCTGGTAACACAGATACGCAGTATTTT. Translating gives CASSGWTGGAGNTDTQYF.

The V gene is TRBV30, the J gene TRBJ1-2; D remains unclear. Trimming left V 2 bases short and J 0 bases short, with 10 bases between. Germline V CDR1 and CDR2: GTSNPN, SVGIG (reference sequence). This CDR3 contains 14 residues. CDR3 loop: CAWSSSWPNYGYTF. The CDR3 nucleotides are TGTGCCTGGAGTTCTTCTTGGCCTAACTATGGCTACACCTTC.

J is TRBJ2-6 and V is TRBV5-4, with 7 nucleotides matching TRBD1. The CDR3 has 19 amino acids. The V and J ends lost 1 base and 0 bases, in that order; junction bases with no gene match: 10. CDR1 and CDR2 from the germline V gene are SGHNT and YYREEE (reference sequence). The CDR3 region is CASSLWGQSHSSGANVLTF. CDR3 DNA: TGTGCCAGCAGCTTGTGGGGACAGTCCCATAGCTCTGGGGCCAACGTCCTGACTTTC.

The DNA of the CDR3 is TGTGCCAGCAGTCCAGACGACTATACAGGGGGCGTCTATGGCTACACCTTC. Amino acid sequence: CASSPDDYTGGVYGYTF. The chain links TRBV28 to TRBJ1-2; 9 bases line up with TRBD1. The CDR3 covers 17 residues. V gave up 5 bases and J gave up 4 bases; unmatched junction bases: 14. Germline V gene data show CDR1 as MDHEN and CDR2 as SYDVKM.

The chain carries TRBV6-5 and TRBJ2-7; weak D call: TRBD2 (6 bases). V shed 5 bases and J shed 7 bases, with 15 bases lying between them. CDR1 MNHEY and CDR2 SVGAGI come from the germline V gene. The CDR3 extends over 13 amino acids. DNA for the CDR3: TGTGCCAGCAGTGAGACCGTGGGAGGAGAGCAGTACTTC. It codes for CASSETVGGEQYF.

The CDR3 region is CAWSPSGRTYEQYF. The CDR3 DNA reads TGTGCCTGGAGCCCTAGCGGGAGGACCTACGAGCAGTACTTC. The chain recombines TRBV30 with TRBJ2-7, with TRBD2 identical over 11 bases. The CDR3 has 14 residues. Per germline, CDR1 GTSNPN and CDR2 SVGIG (reference sequence). V trimming: 3 bases; J trimming: 2 bases; junction bases outside the gene matches: 3.

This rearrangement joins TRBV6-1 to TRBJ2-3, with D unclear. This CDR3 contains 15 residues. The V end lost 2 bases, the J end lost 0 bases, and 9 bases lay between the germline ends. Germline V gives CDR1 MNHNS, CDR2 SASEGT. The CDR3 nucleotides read TGTGCCAGCAGTGAACCCGGGTTAAGCACAGATACGCAGTATTTT. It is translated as CASSEPGLSTDTQYF.

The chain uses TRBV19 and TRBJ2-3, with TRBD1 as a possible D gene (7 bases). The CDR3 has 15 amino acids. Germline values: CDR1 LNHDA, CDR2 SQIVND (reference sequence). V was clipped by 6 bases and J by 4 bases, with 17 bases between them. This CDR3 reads CASSRSGGGPDTQYF. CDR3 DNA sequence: TGTGCCAGTAGCCGTAGCGGAGGGGGCCCAGATACGCAGTATTTT.

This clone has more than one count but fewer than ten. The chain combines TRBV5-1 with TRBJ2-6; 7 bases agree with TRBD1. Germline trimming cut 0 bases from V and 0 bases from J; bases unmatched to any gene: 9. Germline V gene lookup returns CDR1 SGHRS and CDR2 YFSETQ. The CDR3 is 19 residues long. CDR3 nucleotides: TGCGCCAGCAGCTTGGCGGGACAGCAGGCGTTCTCTGGGGCCAACGTCCTGACTTTC. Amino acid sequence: CASSLAGQQAFSGANVLTF.

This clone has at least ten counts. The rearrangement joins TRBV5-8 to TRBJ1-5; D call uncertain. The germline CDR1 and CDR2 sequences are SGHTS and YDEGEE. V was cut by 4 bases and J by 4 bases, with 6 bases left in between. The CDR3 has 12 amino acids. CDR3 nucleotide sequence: TGTGCCAGCAGCCCTATAAATCAGCCCCAGCATTTT. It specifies CASSPINQPQHF.

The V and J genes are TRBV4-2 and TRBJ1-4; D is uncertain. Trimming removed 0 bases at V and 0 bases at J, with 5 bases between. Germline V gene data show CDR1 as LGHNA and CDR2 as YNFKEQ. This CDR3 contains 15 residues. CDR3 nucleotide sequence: TGTGCCAGCAGCCAAGACGGGGCAACTAATGAAAAACTGTTTTTT. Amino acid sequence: CASSQDGATNEKLFF.

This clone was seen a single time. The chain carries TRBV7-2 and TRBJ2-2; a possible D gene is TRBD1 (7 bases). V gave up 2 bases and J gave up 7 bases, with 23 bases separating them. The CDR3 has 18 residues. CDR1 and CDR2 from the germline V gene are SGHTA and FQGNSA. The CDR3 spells CASSLSGGGRGFGGELFF. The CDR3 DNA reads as TGTGCCAGCAGCTTATCAGGAGGGGGCAGGGGGTTTGGCGGGGAGCTGTTTTTT.

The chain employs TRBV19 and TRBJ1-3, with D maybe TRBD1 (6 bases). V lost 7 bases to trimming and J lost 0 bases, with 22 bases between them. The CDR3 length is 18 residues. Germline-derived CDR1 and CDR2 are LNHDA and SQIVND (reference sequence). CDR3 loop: CASTPPQGNGVSGNTIYF. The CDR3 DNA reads TGTGCCAGTACCCCCCCACAGGGCAATGGGGTCTCTGGAAACACCATATATTTT. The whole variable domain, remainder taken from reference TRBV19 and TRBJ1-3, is DGGITQSPKYLFRKEGQNVTLSCEQNLNHDAMYWYRQDPGQGLRLIYYSQIVNDFQKGDIAEGYSVSREKKESFPLTVTSAQKNPTAFYLCASTPPQGNGVSGNTIYFGEGSWLTVV.

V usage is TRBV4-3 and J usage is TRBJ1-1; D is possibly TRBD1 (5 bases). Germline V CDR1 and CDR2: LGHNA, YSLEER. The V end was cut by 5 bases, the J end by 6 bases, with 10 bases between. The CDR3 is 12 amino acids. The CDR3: CASSGTGAEAFF. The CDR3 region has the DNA TGCGCCAGCAGCGGAACGGGGGCTGAAGCTTTCTTT.

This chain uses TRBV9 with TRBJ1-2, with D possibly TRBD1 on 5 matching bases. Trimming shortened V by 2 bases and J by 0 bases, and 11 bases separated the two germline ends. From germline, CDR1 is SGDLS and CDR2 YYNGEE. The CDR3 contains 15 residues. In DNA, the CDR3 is TGTGCCAGCAGCGTTGACAGCTATGCTAACTATGGCTACACCTTC. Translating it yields CASSVDSYANYGYTF.

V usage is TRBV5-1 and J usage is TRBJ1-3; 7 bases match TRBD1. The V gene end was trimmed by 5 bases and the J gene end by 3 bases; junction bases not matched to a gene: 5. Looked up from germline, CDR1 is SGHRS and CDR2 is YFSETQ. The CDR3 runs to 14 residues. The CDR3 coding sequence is TGCGCCAGCAGTTTTACAGGGGATGGAAACACCATATATTTT. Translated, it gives CASSFTGDGNTIYF.

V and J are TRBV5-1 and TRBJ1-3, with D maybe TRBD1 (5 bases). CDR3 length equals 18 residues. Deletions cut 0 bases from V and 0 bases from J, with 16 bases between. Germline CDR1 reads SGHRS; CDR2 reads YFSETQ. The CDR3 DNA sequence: TGCGCCAGCAGCTTGGCGTCGGGCAGGGCCTCCTCTGGAAACACCATATATTTT. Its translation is CASSLASGRASSGNTIYF.

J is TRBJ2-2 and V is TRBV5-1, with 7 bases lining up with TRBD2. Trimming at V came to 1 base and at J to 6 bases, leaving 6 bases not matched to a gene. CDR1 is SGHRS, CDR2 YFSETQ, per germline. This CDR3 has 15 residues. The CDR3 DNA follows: TGCGCCAGCAGCTTGTCGGCGGGAGCATCCGGGGAGCTGTTTTTT. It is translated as CASSLSAGASGELFF.